These 2 T cell receptor beta chains share one sample of origin, sequenced in a study of cytomegalovirus exposure and HLA in healthy donors. Both 60 Vbeta primers and 13 Jbeta primers went into the PCR. Measured with immunoSEQ multiplex PCR; TCRdb has only the in-frame clones, and not every one. This table holds about 94,000 clones, approximately 7.7% found once. Specimen: PBMCs. All receptors come from a man aged 50 to 60 in good health and CMV-seronegative.

This clone was observed a handful of times. Other DNA sequences in this sample translate to the same CDR3. The chain links TRBV28 to TRBJ2-6; D is unclear. CDR3 length: 16 residues. The V gene's germline CDR1 is MDHEN and CDR2 SYDVKM. V was shortened by 6 bases and J by 4 bases, with 16 bases between the two germline ends. DNA for the CDR3: TGTGCCAGCAGCTCTACAGAGAGTGGAGGGGCCAACGTCCTGACTTTC. It is translated as CASSSTESGGANVLTF.

This chain's CDR3 is CASRQEAGGGVYEQYF. The CDR3, as DNA: TGTGCCAGCCGACAAGAAGCGGGGGGCGGTGTCTACGAGCAGTACTTC. The chain uses TRBV27 and TRBJ2-7; TRBD2 matches 9 bases. Germline CDR1 reads MNHEY; CDR2 reads SMNVEV (reference sequence). The V segment lost 8 bases and the J segment 3 bases; nucleotides outside the gene matches: 14. The CDR3 runs 16 residues.